These 25 T cell receptor beta chains were sequenced from one sample in a study of OX40 agonist ivuxolimab in advanced cancers. The repertoire was sequenced with immunoSEQ multiplex PCR; TCRdb's copy has only in-frame clones and lacks some. The data hold about 69,000 clones, with 90% observed a single time. This specimen consisted of CD4+ or CD8+ T cells sorted from blood, obtained in a trial of the OX40 agonist ivuxolimab. These receptors were collected from an adult with an advanced solid tumor such as melanoma, head and neck, liver or kidney cancer.

This clone was counted a few times. The chain recombines TRBV2 with TRBJ2-1, with 11 bases aligning to TRBD2. Germline-derived CDR1 and CDR2 are SNHLY and FYNNEI. The trim removed 4 bases at V and 9 bases at J, leaving 8 bases unmatched. This CDR3 spans 15 amino acids. CDR3 residues: CASSVSSGRLGEQFF. In DNA form, the CDR3 reads TGTGCCAGCAGTGTCTCTAGCGGGAGGTTGGGTGAGCAGTTCTTC.

The chain has TRBV5-1 and TRBJ2-1, with 8 bases aligning to TRBD2. V gave up 0 bases and J gave up 4 bases; unmatched junction bases: 3. Germline V CDR1 and CDR2: SGHRS, YFSETQ. The CDR3 consists of 15 residues. The CDR3 loop is CASSLEAGAYNEQFF. In DNA, the CDR3 is TGCGCCAGCAGCTTGGAAGCGGGAGCTTACAATGAGCAGTTCTTC.

This chain links TRBV18 with TRBJ1-4; D is undetermined. The V and J ends lost 0 bases and 5 bases respectively, with 10 bases between them. The CDR3 covers 15 residues. Germline CDR1 KGHSH, CDR2 LQKENI. CDR3 coding DNA: TGTGCCAGCTCACCACCGGCAAGTCGCAATGAAAAACTGTTTTTT. Its translation is CASSPPASRNEKLFF.

The chain couples TRBV30 to TRBJ1-3; D call uncertain. Trimming took off 5 bases at V and 0 bases at J, with 11 bases between the two ends. Germline values: CDR1 GTSNPN, CDR2 SVGIG (reference sequence). This CDR3 is built from 14 residues. The DNA of the CDR3 is TGTGCCTGGGGAGCGGGATCCTCTGGAAACACCATATATTTT. Translating gives CAWGAGSSGNTIYF. Supplemented by reference TRBV30 and TRBJ1-3, the full variable domain reads SQTIHQWPATLVQPVGSPLSLECTVEGTSNPNLYWYRQAAGRGLQLLFYSVGIGQISSEVPQNLSASRPQDRQFILSSKKLLLSDSGFYLCAWGAGSSGNTIYFGEGSWLTVV.

This chain joins TRBV11-2 and TRBJ1-1; the D gene is possibly TRBD1 (5 bases). V lost 4 bases and J lost 1, with 13 bases in between. In germline, CDR1 is SGHAT, CDR2 FQNNGV. The CDR3 runs to 15 residues. Written as DNA, the CDR3 is TGTGCCAGCAGCTCCACGGGGCAGGGGAACACTGAAGCTTTCTTT. It yields the protein CASSSTGQGNTEAFF.

The CDR3 sequence: CASTSRWGQGKRENAYNEQFF. In DNA form, the CDR3 reads TGTGCCAGCACCTCACGGTGGGGACAGGGGAAGCGGGAGAACGCCTACAATGAGCAGTTCTTC. The rearrangement uses TRBV27 and TRBJ2-1; 10 bases are a match to TRBD1. Looked up from germline, CDR1 is MNHEY and CDR2 is SMNVEV (reference sequence). CDR3 size: 21 residues. V shed 7 bases, J shed 2 bases, and the junction held 23 bases outside the gene matches.

The V and J genes are TRBV5-1 and TRBJ1-5; tentatively, D is TRBD1 (6 bases). The CDR3 contains 14 residues. Germline lookup yields CDR1 SGHRS and CDR2 YFSETQ. The V end lost 1 base, the J end lost 8 bases, and 13 bases lay between the germline ends. The chain's CDR3 is CASSLQGTMEPQHF. The CDR3 DNA reads as TGCGCCAGCAGCTTGCAGGGGACCATGGAGCCCCAGCATTTT.

This clone is a singleton in its sample. The chain is built from TRBV29-1 and TRBJ1-3; no reliable D call. V was clipped by 6 bases and J by 0 bases, with 15 bases between them. This CDR3 spans 15 amino acids. Per germline, CDR1 SQVTM and CDR2 ANQGSEA. The CDR3 DNA reads TGCAGCGTGTGGCGCAGGACCATCTCTGGAAACACCATATATTTT. Encoded protein: CSVWRRTISGNTIYF.

In DNA form, the CDR3 reads TGTGCCAGCAGCTTAAACCAGGGAGGAAACATTCAGTACTTC. Encoded protein: CASSLNQGGNIQYF. This chain uses TRBV7-6 with TRBJ2-4, with TRBD2 as a possible D gene (6 bases). This CDR3 spans 14 amino acids. Trimming took off 2 bases at V and 6 bases at J, with 11 bases between the two ends. In germline, CDR1 is SGHVS, CDR2 FNYEAQ. The full variable domain, with the rest looked up from reference TRBV7-6 and TRBJ2-4, is GAGVSQSPRYKVTKRGQDVALRCDPISGHVSLYWYRQALGQGPEFLTYFNYEAQQDKSGLPNDRFSAERPEGSISTLTIQRTEQRDSAMYRCASSLNQGGNIQYFGAGTRLSVL.

The rearrangement joins TRBV5-6 to TRBJ2-7; TRBD1 matches at 9 bases. The CDR3 runs to 13 residues. CDR1 is SGHDT and CDR2 is YYEEEE in the germline V gene. V trimming: 4 bases; J trimming: 5 bases; junction bases outside the gene matches: 4. For the CDR3, the DNA is TGTGCCAGCAGCCTGACAGGGGGAAACGAGCAGTACTTC. It codes for CASSLTGGNEQYF.

J is TRBJ2-1 and V is TRBV25-1; no clear D. Trimming removed 4 bases from V and 7 bases from J, with 11 bases in between. Germline V gives CDR1 MGHDK, CDR2 SYGVNS. The CDR3 is 13 amino acids. The DNA of the CDR3 is TGTGCCAGCAGTGGGGTCGATCGGAATGAGCAGTTCTTC. This encodes CASSGVDRNEQFF.

The genes are TRBV27 and TRBJ2-1; 9 bases match TRBD2. With V trimmed by 6 bases and J by 6 bases, 6 bases remained unmatched. This CDR3 is built from 14 residues. Germline V gene data show CDR1 as MNHEY and CDR2 as SMNVEV (reference sequence). CDR3 nucleotides: TGTGCCAGCAGCCGTGGACTAGCGATCAATGAGCAGTTCTTC. It translates to CASSRGLAINEQFF.

This clone was detected only a few times. The V call is TRBV18, the J call TRBJ2-7; D not certain. Between the trimmed V and J ends, which lost 6 bases and 6 bases, there was a span of 9 bases. In germline, CDR1 is KGHSH, CDR2 LQKENI. CDR3 size: 11 residues. The CDR3 loop is CASSETTEQYF. CDR3 nucleotide sequence: TGTGCCAGCTCTGAAACTACCGAGCAGTACTTC.

V gene TRBV5-1 combines with J gene TRBJ2-5; possible D gene TRBD2, 6 bases. Germline CDR1 SGHRS, CDR2 YFSETQ. Trimming left V 5 bases short and J 2 bases short, with 13 bases between. This CDR3 is built from 14 residues. This CDR3 is CASRTGTDQETQYF. The CDR3 DNA reads TGCGCCAGCAGAACGGGGACTGATCAAGAGACCCAGTACTTC.

The V gene is TRBV5-1, the J gene TRBJ2-1; D gene unclear. The CDR3 is made up of 11 amino acids. The V end lost 0 bases, the J end lost 8 bases, and 3 bases lay between the germline ends. Germline CDR1 is SGHRS and CDR2 is YFSETQ. This chain's CDR3 is CASSLDDEQFF. The CDR3 DNA follows: TGCGCCAGCAGCTTGGACGATGAGCAGTTCTTC.

Worth noting for this clone: The sample has other DNA sequences that encode this CDR3 too. This CDR3 reads CASSFYNEQFF. The CDR3 DNA reads as TGCGCCAGCAGCTTCTACAATGAGCAGTTCTTC. The V call is TRBV5-1, the J call TRBJ2-1; D is ambiguous. CDR1 SGHRS and CDR2 YFSETQ come from the germline V gene. This CDR3 has 11 amino acids. Trimming cost V 2 bases and J 3 bases, with 0 bases left between them.

This clone was counted once. This chain uses TRBV5-1 with TRBJ2-5; D unclear. CDR3 length: 14 amino acids. With 4 bases removed from V and 3 bases from J, the gap between germline ends came to 13 bases. Germline V lookup: CDR1 SGHRS, CDR2 YFSETQ. The chain's CDR3 is CASSLRTVKETQYF. The DNA for the CDR3 is TGCGCCAGCAGCCTTAGGACGGTTAAAGAGACCCAGTACTTC.

The J gene is TRBJ2-3, the V gene TRBV2; TRBD2 matches 10 bases. Germline-derived CDR1 and CDR2 are SNHLY and FYNNEI. The CDR3 has 15 amino acids. Losses at the gene ends were 7 bases for V and 0 bases for J; bases not matched to a gene: 4. CDR3: CASIGTSASTDTQYF. The CDR3 region has the DNA TGTGCCAGCATTGGGACTAGCGCTAGCACAGATACGCAGTATTTT.

The rearrangement links TRBV9 to TRBJ2-5; 8 nucleotides line up with TRBD1. V shed 3 bases, J shed 2 bases, and the junction held 9 bases outside the gene matches. The CDR3 contains 16 residues. Per the germline V gene, CDR1 is SGDLS and CDR2 is YYNGEE. CDR3 residues: CASSATGTGRQETQYF. CDR3 nucleotides: TGTGCCAGCAGCGCCACCGGGACAGGACGACAAGAGACCCAGTACTTC.

The chain combines TRBV28 with TRBJ2-3; 9 nucleotides line up with TRBD2. Germline assignment: CDR1 MDHEN and CDR2 SYDVKM. The CDR3 length is 15 residues. The junction had 9 bases not matched to a gene; V was cut back by 5 bases and J by 6 bases. For the CDR3, the DNA is TGTGCCAGCAGTATCCCGGGACTAGCAGGTGATACGCAGTATTTT. It specifies CASSIPGLAGDTQYF.

The chain joins TRBV2 to TRBJ2-6; D gene ambiguous. V was trimmed by 3 bases and J by 1 base, leaving 7 bases between them. Germline lookup yields CDR1 SNHLY and CDR2 FYNNEI. This CDR3 is built from 15 residues. This CDR3 reads CASSDGVSGANVLTF. The CDR3 nucleotides read TGTGCCAGCAGTGACGGAGTATCTGGGGCCAACGTCCTGACTTTC.

This chain joins TRBV5-1 and TRBJ2-7; TRBD1 aligns across 11 bases. The V gene's germline CDR1 is SGHRS and CDR2 YFSETQ. V lost 0 bases and J lost 6; bases outside the gene matches: 2. CDR3 length: 14 amino acids. The CDR3 reads CASSLGTGGGEQYF. DNA of the CDR3: TGCGCCAGCAGCTTGGGGACAGGGGGCGGCGAGCAGTACTTC.

The genes are TRBV25-1 and TRBJ2-6; D tentatively reads TRBD1 or TRBD2 (5 bases each). V was cut by 8 bases and J by 6 bases, with 11 bases left in between. The CDR3 sequence is 13 residues long. In germline, CDR1 is MGHDK, CDR2 SYGVNS. CDR3 nucleotide sequence: TGTGCCAGCCTTGGGACCGCGGCCAACGTCCTGACTTTC. Translating it yields CASLGTAANVLTF.

The chain links TRBV30 to TRBJ2-5; possibly TRBD1 or TRBD2 for D (5 bases each). Germline V CDR1 and CDR2: GTSNPN, SVGIG (reference sequence). Trimming removed 3 bases at V and 5 bases at J, with 10 bases between. The CDR3 totals 12 residues. The CDR3 region is CAWSRGRETQYF. DNA for the CDR3: TGTGCCTGGAGCCGGGGCCGGGAGACCCAGTACTTC.

CDR3 region: CASSSFQGYDGYTF. The CDR3 DNA reads as TGTGCCAGCAGTTCCTTCCAGGGATATGATGGCTACACCTTC. The chain is built from TRBV27 and TRBJ1-2; maybe TRBD1 (5 bases). Trimming pared 4 bases from V and 6 bases from J, leaving 15 bases between. The CDR3 totals 14 residues. CDR1 is MNHEY, CDR2 SMNVEV, per germline (reference sequence).